The clone carrying this T cell receptor (beta chain) appeared a few times. The data belong to a study of beta chain features in type 1 diabetes. cDNA synthesis used the whole RNA isolate, giving expressed TCRB sequences. Assay: immunoSEQ multiplex PCR; the TCRdb copy retains only in-frame clones and omits some. This sample has under 90,000 clones, with around 32% found just once. Germline-derived CDR1 and CDR2 are SGHNT and YYREEE (reference sequence). The CDR3 runs 17 residues. J lost 3 bases, V lost 0 bases, and 9 bases had no gene match. The TCR comes from a woman under 30 in good health. The sequenced sample consisted of stem cell memory CD4+ T cells from blood. J is TRBJ2-5 and V is TRBV5-4; 9 bases are a match to TRBD2. CDR3 coding DNA: TGTGCCAGCAGCTTGGGGCGCAGCGGGGGGACCAAAGAGACCCAGTACTTC. Its protein is CASSLGRSGGTKETQYF.